This T cell receptor (beta chain) appears in the sequencing data of a study of T cells in Graves' hyperthyroidism and ophthalmopathy. Study in general: At initial diagnosis, before any treatment had begun, peripheral blood was obtained. Study results and limitations: Stable hyperthyroidism was told apart from ophthalmopathy by a model built on 13 V-J features.

Notes on this clonotype: The antigen is not known.

Amplification of TCR beta CDR3 regions used RNA as the template. TCR CDR3 underwent first-round RT-PCR with the HTBI primer set. One entry per CDR3 protein, called by TCRdb with MiXCR from the multiplex PCR reads. The sample has approximately 740,000 distinct CDR3 sequences, around 13% seen once. CDR1 is GTSNPN, CDR2 SVGIG, per germline (reference sequence). V lost 2 bases, J lost 4 bases, and 7 bases lay in between. CDR3 size: 12 residues. The rearrangement links TRBV30 to TRBJ2-3; unclear D gene. The sequencing input was blood. The TCR sequence derives from a woman younger than 35 with Graves' hyperthyroidism. CDR3 sequence: CAWSTRSDTQYF. CDR3 nucleotides: TGTGCCTGGAGTACCCGATCAGATACGCAGTATTTT.